Sequencing of this TCR beta chain was carried out in a study of blood T cells in healthy people across ages. Study overall: Template-switching capture recovered about one barcoded beta molecule per two T cells. Study outcomes and limitations: When one million T cells were used, diversity estimates were thought to be underestimates. There were more naive CD4+ cells and higher diversity in long-lived donors than in aged donors.

This CDR3 is built from 11 residues. Germline V gene sequence: CDR1 SQVTM, CDR2 ANQGSEA. V lost 4 bases to trimming and J lost 3 bases, with 6 bases between them. Each sample yielded at least 6 micrograms of PBMC total RNA. The second PCR ran roughly 6 to 11 cycles with a sample-barcoded 5' primer and J-beta primers. TCRdb independently ran MiXCR on the 5' RACE reads; one entry per CDR3 protein. The sample consists of under 1 million distinct CDR3 sequences, around two fifths of them appearing once. This clonotype was detected a few times. Its antigen is not known. V is TRBV29-1 and J is TRBJ2-5; D is possibly TRBD2 (5 bases). Sequences were obtained from blood. The receptor was isolated from a man in his 60s in good health. The CDR3 region has the DNA TGCAGCGTTGCGGGGAAAGAGACCCAGTACTTC. Translated: CSVAGKETQYF.